Listed here is a single T cell receptor beta chain. Antigen: not known. The data stem from a study of cytomegalovirus exposure and HLA in healthy donors. Study as a whole: HLA-typed donors were the source of about 85 million unique TCRs, which an early data release held. General observations from the study: There was a cluster of highly shared sequence variants that was likely a sequencing artifact.

PCR amplification relied on 60 Vbeta primers (plus 13 Jbeta primers). The method was immunoSEQ multiplex PCR; TCRdb's version includes in-frame clones alone and lacks a portion of them. Seen here are 200,000 or so clones, 75% to 90% observed once, and the top ten hold 1.3%. V lost 3 bases and J lost 5, with 11 bases in between. CDR1 and CDR2 (germline): SNHLY, FYNNEI. This CDR3 region has 14 residues. The sequenced sample was PBMCs. The source is a man aged 25-45 years in good health and CMV-seronegative. The chain employs TRBV2 and TRBJ1-5, with D possibly being TRBD1 (5 bases). CDR3 in DNA: TGTGCCAGCAGTGATGTAAGGGGCGATCAGCCCCAGCATTTT. This sequence encodes CASSDVRGDQPQHF.